This TCR beta chain comes out of a study of PD-L1 blockade in urothelial cancer. Data came from immunoSEQ multiplex PCR; TCRdb stores just in-frame clones and leaves some out. The data contain 45,000 to 60,000 clones, around four fifths of them singletons. By share, this clone ranks as medium-sized (0.01 to 0.1%). Time point described: pretreatment peripheral blood. Germline-derived CDR1 and CDR2 are SGHNT and YYREEE (reference sequence). J gave up 1 base and V 5 bases, and 2 bases lay outside the gene matches. This CDR3 is 14 amino acids long. This receptor was identified in a man aged 50 to 60 with urothelial cancer. J is TRBJ2-3 and V is TRBV5-4; the match to TRBD1 covers 9 bases. The sequencing used PBMCs, collected around atezolizumab (anti-PD-L1) treatment. The CDR3 loop reads CASRRDRGTDTQYF. The CDR3 DNA follows: TGTGCCAGCAGGCGGGACAGGGGCACAGATACGCAGTATTTT. The full variable domain, with the rest looked up from reference TRBV5-4 and TRBJ2-3, is ETGVTQSPTHLIKTRGQQVTLRCSSQSGHNTVSWYQQALGQGPQFIFQYYREEENGRGNFPPRFSGLQFPNYSSELNVNALELDDSALYLCASRRDRGTDTQYFGPGTRLTVL.